Below, 7 T cell receptor beta chains from the same sample are listed, as sequenced in a study of blood T cell repertoires in COVID-19. Sequenced by immunoSEQ multiplex PCR; TCRdb stores in-frame clones only, minus some. Of 150,000 to 200,000 clones in the sample, around 90% were seen once. The material sequenced was peripheral blood. All receptors come from a man in his 60s with active or convalescent COVID-19.

The rearrangement links TRBV2 to TRBJ1-6, with 8 bases aligning to TRBD1. Germline V gene data show CDR1 as SNHLY and CDR2 as FYNNEI. V lost 8 bases, J lost 12 bases, and 9 bases stayed unmatched. The CDR3 is made up of 13 amino acids. Here the CDR3 DNA reads TGTGCCAGCCGCCCGACAGGGGAAGGACCCCTCCACTTT. Translating gives CASRPTGEGPLHF. Based on the CDR3 plus reference TRBV2 and TRBJ1-6, the full variable domain is EPEVTQTPSHQVTQMGQEVILRCVPISNHLYFYWYRQILGQKVEFLVSFYNNEISEKSEIFDDQFSVERPDGSNFTLKIRSTKLEDSAMYFCASRPTGEGPLHFGNGTRLTVT.

The rearrangement uses TRBV10-3 and TRBJ2-1, with TRBD2 matching over 13 bases. This CDR3 spans 14 amino acids. CDR1 is ENHRY, CDR2 SYGVKD, per germline. J lost 9 bases, V lost 6 bases, and 5 bases had no gene match. CDR3 nucleotides: TGTGCCATCAGAGAAGGACTAGCGGGGGCTGAGCAGTTCTTC. Its protein is CAIREGLAGAEQFF.

Only one count was recorded for this clone. The CDR3 spells CASSLFSGGIYEQYF. CDR3 coding DNA: TGTGCCAGCAGTTTATTTTCAGGAGGGATCTACGAGCAGTACTTC. V is TRBV27 and J is TRBJ2-7, with D tentatively TRBD2 (6 bases). The CDR3 runs to 15 residues. V was clipped by 1 base and J by 3 bases, with 13 bases between them. CDR1 and CDR2 (germline): MNHEY, SMNVEV (reference sequence).

The chain uses TRBV7-2 and TRBJ2-1, with TRBD1 identical over 12 bases. The junction had 8 bases not matched to a gene; V was cut back by 1 base and J by 7 bases. Germline lookup yields CDR1 SGHTA and CDR2 FQGNSA. This CDR3 region has 17 residues. The CDR3 sequence is CASSLGWDRGHRNEQFF. The CDR3 DNA follows: TGTGCCAGCAGCTTAGGCTGGGACAGGGGGCATAGGAATGAGCAGTTCTTC.

This rearrangement joins TRBV15 to TRBJ1-4; D is undetermined. Germline-derived CDR1 and CDR2 are LNHNV and YYDKDF (reference sequence). Trimming left V 0 bases short and J 8 bases short, with 10 bases between. The length of the CDR3 is 14 residues. The CDR3 coding sequence is TGTGCCACCAGCAGAGAAGTGGCGGGCGAAAAACTGTTTTTT. As protein: CATSREVAGEKLFF.

The rearrangement uses TRBV6-1 and TRBJ1-3; perhaps TRBD1 as D (5 bases). The CDR3 loop spans 17 amino acids. Germline CDR1 and CDR2: MNHNS and SASEGT. V was cut by 2 bases and J by 0 bases, with 14 bases left in between. The CDR3 region has the DNA TGTGCCAGCAGTGAATTTCCGGGACTCCACTCTGGAAACACCATATATTTT. It codes for CASSEFPGLHSGNTIYF.

The chain couples TRBV28 to TRBJ2-6; possible D gene TRBD2, 5 bases. Germline V gives CDR1 MDHEN, CDR2 SYDVKM. Trimming left V 3 bases short and J 3 bases short, with 9 bases between. The CDR3 is 15 amino acids. CDR3 loop: CASSFAGVGANVLTF. Written as DNA, the CDR3 is TGTGCCAGCAGTTTCGCGGGTGTTGGGGCCAACGTCCTGACTTTC.